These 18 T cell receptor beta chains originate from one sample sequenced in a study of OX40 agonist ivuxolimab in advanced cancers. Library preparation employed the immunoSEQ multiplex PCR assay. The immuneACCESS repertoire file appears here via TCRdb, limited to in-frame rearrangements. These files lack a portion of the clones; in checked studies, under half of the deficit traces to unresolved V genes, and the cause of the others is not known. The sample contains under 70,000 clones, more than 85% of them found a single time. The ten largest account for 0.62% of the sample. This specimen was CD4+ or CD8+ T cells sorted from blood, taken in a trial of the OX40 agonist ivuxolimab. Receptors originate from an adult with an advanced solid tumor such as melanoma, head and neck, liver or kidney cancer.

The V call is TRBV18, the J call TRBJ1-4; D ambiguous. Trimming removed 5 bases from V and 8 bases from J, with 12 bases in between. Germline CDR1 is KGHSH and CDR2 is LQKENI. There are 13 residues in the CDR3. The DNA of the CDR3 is TGTGCCAGCTCATCCGAAGCGGGGGAAAAACTGTTTTTT. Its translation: CASSSEAGEKLFF.

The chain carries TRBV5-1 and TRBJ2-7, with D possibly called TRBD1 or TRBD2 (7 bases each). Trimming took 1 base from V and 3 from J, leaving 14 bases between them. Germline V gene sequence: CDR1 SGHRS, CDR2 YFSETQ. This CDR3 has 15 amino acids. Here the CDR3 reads CASSLRSGGDYEQYF. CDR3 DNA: TGCGCCAGCAGCTTGAGGTCAGGGGGGGACTACGAGCAGTACTTC.

Here the CDR3 reads CASSPGQDYGYTF. The CDR3 nucleotides read TGTGCCAGCAGCCCTGGACAGGACTATGGCTACACCTTC. The V call is TRBV7-8, the J call TRBJ1-2, with 7 bases lining up with TRBD1. The CDR3 totals 13 residues. In germline, CDR1 is SGHVS, CDR2 FQNEAQ. V shed 5 bases, J shed 3 bases, and the junction held 3 bases outside the gene matches. Looking up the rest from reference TRBV7-8 and TRBJ1-2 gives the full variable domain: GAGVSQSPRYKVAKRGQDVALRCDPISGHVSLFWYQQALGQGPEFLTYFQNEAQLDKSGLPSDRFFAERPEGSVSTLKIQRTQQEDSAVYLCASSPGQDYGYTFGSGTRLTVV.

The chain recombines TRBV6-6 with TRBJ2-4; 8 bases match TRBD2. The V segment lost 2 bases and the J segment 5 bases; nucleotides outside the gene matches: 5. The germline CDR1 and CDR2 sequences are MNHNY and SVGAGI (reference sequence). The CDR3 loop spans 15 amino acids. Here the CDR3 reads CASSYRGGRQNIQYF. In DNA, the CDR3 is TGTGCCAGCAGTTACCGGGGGGGCCGTCAAAACATTCAGTACTTC.

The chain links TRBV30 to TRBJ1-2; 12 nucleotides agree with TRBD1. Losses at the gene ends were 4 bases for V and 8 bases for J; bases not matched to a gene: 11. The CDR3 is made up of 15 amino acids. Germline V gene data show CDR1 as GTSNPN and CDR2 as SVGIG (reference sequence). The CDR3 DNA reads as TGTGCCTGGACGGGACAGGGGGCCGTGGAGTTCGGCTACACCTTC. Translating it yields CAWTGQGAVEFGYTF.

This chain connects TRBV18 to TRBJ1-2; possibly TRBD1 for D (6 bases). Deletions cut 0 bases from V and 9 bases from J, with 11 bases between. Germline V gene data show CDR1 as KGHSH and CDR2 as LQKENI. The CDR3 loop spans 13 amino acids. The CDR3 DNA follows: TGTGCCAGCTCACCACCTCGGCAGGGGAGCTACACCTTC. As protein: CASSPPRQGSYTF.

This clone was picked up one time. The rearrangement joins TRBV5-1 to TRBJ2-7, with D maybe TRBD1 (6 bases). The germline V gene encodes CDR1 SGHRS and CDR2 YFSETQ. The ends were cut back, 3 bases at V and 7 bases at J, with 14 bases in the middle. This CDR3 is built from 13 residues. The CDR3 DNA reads TGCGCCAGCAGCTCCCAGGACGGGACAGAGCAGTACTTC. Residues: CASSSQDGTEQYF.

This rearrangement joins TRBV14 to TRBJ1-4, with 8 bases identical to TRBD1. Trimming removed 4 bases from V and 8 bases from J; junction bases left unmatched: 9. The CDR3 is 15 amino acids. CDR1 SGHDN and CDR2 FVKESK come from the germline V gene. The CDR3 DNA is TGTGCCAGCAGCCCACGGACAGGGTCTGGCGAAAAACTGTTTTTT. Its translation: CASSPRTGSGEKLFF.

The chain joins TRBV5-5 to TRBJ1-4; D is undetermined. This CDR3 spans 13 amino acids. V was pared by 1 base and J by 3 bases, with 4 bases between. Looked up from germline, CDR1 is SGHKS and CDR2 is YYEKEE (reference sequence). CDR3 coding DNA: TGTGCCAGCAGCTTGTTACCTAATGAAAAACTGTTTTTT. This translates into CASSLLPNEKLFF.

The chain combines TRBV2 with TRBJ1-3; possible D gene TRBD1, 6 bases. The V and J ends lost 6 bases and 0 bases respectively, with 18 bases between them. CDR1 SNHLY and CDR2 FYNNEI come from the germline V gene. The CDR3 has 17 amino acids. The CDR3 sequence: CASRRGALNPSGNTIYF. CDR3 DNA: TGTGCCAGCAGGAGGGGGGCTTTAAACCCCTCTGGAAACACCATATATTTT. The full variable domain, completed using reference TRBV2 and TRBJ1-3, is EPEVTQTPSHQVTQMGQEVILRCVPISNHLYFYWYRQILGQKVEFLVSFYNNEISEKSEIFDDQFSVERPDGSNFTLKIRSTKLEDSAMYFCASRRGALNPSGNTIYFGEGSWLTVV.

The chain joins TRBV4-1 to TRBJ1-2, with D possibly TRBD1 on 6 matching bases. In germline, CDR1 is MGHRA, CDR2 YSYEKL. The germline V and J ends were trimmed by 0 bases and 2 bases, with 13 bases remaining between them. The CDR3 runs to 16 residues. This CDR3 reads CASSQDPDSKNYGYTF. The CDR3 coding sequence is TGCGCCAGCAGCCAAGATCCGGACAGTAAGAACTATGGCTACACCTTC.

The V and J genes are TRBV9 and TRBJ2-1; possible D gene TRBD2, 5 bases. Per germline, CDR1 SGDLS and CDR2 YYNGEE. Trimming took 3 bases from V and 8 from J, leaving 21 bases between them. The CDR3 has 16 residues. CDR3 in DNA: TGTGCCAGCAGCGCGAAGGAAGTAGCGACCGGTTATGAGCAGTTCTTC. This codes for CASSAKEVATGYEQFF.

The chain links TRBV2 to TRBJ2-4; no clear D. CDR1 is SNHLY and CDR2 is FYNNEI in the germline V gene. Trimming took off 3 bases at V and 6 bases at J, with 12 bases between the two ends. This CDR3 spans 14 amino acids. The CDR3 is CASSDLGQGNIQYF. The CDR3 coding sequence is TGTGCCAGCAGTGATTTAGGGCAAGGAAACATTCAGTACTTC.

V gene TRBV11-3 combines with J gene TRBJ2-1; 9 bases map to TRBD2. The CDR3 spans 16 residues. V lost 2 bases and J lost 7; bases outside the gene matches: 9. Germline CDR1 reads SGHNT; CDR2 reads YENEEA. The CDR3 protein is CASSLLIAGANNEQFF. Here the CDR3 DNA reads TGTGCCAGCAGCTTATTAATAGCGGGAGCGAATAATGAGCAGTTCTTC.

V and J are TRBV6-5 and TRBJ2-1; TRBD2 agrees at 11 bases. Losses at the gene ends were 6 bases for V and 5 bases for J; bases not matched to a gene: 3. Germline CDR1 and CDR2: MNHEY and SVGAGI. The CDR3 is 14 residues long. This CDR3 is CASREGLADNEQFF. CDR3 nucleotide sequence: TGTGCCAGCAGGGAGGGACTAGCGGACAATGAGCAGTTCTTC.

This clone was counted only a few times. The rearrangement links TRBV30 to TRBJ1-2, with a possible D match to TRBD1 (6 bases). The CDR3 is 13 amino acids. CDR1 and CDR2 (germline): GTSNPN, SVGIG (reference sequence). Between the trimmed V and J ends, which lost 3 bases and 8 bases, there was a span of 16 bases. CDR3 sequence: CAWSSTGSRGYTF. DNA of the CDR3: TGTGCCTGGAGCTCAACAGGGAGTAGGGGCTACACCTTC. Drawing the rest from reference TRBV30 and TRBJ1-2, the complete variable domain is SQTIHQWPATLVQPVGSPLSLECTVEGTSNPNLYWYRQAAGRGLQLLFYSVGIGQISSEVPQNLSASRPQDRQFILSSKKLLLSDSGFYLCAWSSTGSRGYTFGSGTRLTVV.

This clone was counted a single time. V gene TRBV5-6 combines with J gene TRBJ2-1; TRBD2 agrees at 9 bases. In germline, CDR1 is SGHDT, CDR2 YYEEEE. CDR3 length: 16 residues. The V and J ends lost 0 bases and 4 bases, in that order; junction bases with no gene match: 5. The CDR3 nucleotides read TGTGCCAGCAGCTTGGCCGGGACTAGCACTTACAATGAGCAGTTCTTC. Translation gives CASSLAGTSTYNEQFF. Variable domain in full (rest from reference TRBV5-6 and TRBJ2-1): DAGVTQSPTHLIKTRGQQVTLRCSPKSGHDTVSWYQQALGQGPQFIFQYYEEEERQRGNFPDRFSGHQFPNYSSELNVNALLLGDSALYLCASSLAGTSTYNEQFFGPGTRLTVL.

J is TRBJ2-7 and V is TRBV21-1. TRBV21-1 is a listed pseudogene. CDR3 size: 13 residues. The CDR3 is CASRPRPIYEQYF. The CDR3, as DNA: TGTGCCAGCCGCCCACGGCCGATTTACGAGCAGTACTTC.